This T cell receptor (beta chain) was captured in a study of blood T cell repertoires in COVID-19. About the study: The United States, Italy and Spain supplied acute and convalescent COVID-19 samples.

Germline V gene lookup returns CDR1 GTSNPN and CDR2 SVGIG (reference sequence). V shed 5 bases and J 10 bases; nucleotides not matched to a gene: 10. The CDR3 consists of 14 residues. Assay: immunoSEQ multiplex PCR; the TCRdb copy retains only in-frame clones and omits some. In the table there are roughly 88,000 clones, over 80% of which are singletons. The sequence came from a woman older than 75 with active or convalescent COVID-19. Sequencing input: peripheral blood. The chain couples TRBV30 to TRBJ1-6; 8 bases match TRBD1. The CDR3 DNA reads as TGTGCCTGGGCTTGGACAGGGAGGGACTCACCCCTCCACTTT. Residues: CAWAWTGRDSPLHF.